These 27 T cell receptor beta chains originate from one sample sequenced in a study of spatial heterogeneity in lung cancer. TCRdb recomputed calls from the 5' RACE reads with MiXCR, one row per CDR3 protein. The data contain about 92,000 distinct CDR3 sequences, less than 15% of them singletons. The sample's time point: sample taken at primary tumor resection. Whole RNA came from tumor, nontumor lung or frozen PBMC and was sequenced without being sorted. Sequenced material: PBMCs, taken at surgery. These receptors came from a male donor with early-stage non-small cell lung cancer.

This clonotype occurred many times. The rearrangement links TRBV5-1 to TRBJ1-1; D is unresolved. CDR1 and CDR2 (germline): SGHRS, YFSETQ. V was trimmed by 0 bases and J by 8 bases, leaving 8 bases between them. The CDR3 spans 12 residues. This CDR3 is CASSLDTVEAFF. As DNA, the CDR3 is TGCGCCAGCAGCTTGGATACGGTGGAAGCTTTCTTT.

Regarding this clonotype: The junction does not match germline at one end; this may be a read error. The V call is TRBV3-1, the J call TRBJ2-1; possible D gene TRBD1, 6 bases. This CDR3 has 15 residues. In germline, CDR1 is LGHDT, CDR2 YNNKEL (reference sequence). CDR3 region: CASCQDPTGNNEQFF. The DNA for the CDR3 is TGTGCCAGCTGCCAAGATCCGACAGGTAACAATGAGCAGTTCTTC.

The genes are TRBV7-2 and TRBJ1-2; D is ambiguous. V lost 0 bases to trimming and J lost 3 bases, with 8 bases between them. Germline CDR1 is SGHTA and CDR2 is FQGNSA. The CDR3 runs to 14 residues. This chain's CDR3 is CASSLARTDYGYTF. CDR3 nucleotide sequence: TGTGCCAGCAGCTTAGCGCGGACCGACTATGGCTACACCTTC.

There are a few counts of this clonotype. The chain joins TRBV28 to TRBJ2-5; D is unclear. Germline CDR1 is MDHEN and CDR2 is SYDVKM. V was pared by 2 bases and J by 3 bases, with 7 bases between. The CDR3 has 13 amino acids. The CDR3 region has the DNA TGTGCCAGCAGTTTACGGCTTAAAGAGACCCAGTACTTC. Translated: CASSLRLKETQYF.

This rearrangement joins TRBV20-1 to TRBJ2-7; 7 bases line up with TRBD2. This CDR3 comprises 14 residues. CDR1 is DFQATT, CDR2 SNEGSKA, per germline (reference sequence). With 3 bases clipped from V and 4 bases from J, the junction kept 9 bases outside the gene matches. The CDR3 DNA reads as TGCAGTGCTAGTGGCCGGACTAGTGGGTACGAGCAGTACTTC. Protein product: CSASGRTSGYEQYF.

In its sample, this clonotype was seen a few times. This rearrangement joins TRBV7-2 to TRBJ2-1; unclear D gene. V lost 1 base, J lost 3 bases, and 10 bases lay in between. This CDR3 comprises 15 residues. Germline CDR1 and CDR2: SGHTA and FQGNSA. CDR3: CASSLDSGIYNEQFF. The CDR3 DNA follows: TGTGCCAGCAGCTTAGACTCGGGCATCTACAATGAGCAGTTCTTC.

The genes are TRBV4-1 and TRBJ2-3; unclear D gene. This CDR3 is 16 amino acids long. The germline V and J ends were trimmed by 6 bases and 3 bases, with 19 bases remaining between them. Germline loops: CDR1 MGHRA, CDR2 YSYEKL. CDR3 loop: CASSSPGGTRTDTQYF. As DNA, the CDR3 is TGCGCCAGCAGTTCCCCCGGTGGTACGCGGACAGATACGCAGTATTTT.

The chain carries TRBV13 and TRBJ2-2; possibly TRBD1 or TRBD2 for D (5 bases each). Per germline, CDR1 PRHDT and CDR2 FYEKMQ (reference sequence). V lost 5 bases to trimming and J lost 7 bases, with 11 bases between them. The CDR3 extends over 13 amino acids. CDR3 sequence reads: CASSPTRGGELFF. CDR3 nucleotide sequence: TGTGCCAGCAGCCCTACTAGGGGCGGGGAGCTGTTTTTT.

This chain uses TRBV12-3 or TRBV12-4 with TRBJ2-2; D is possibly TRBD1 (7 bases). CDR3 length: 16 residues. V lost 4 bases, J lost 1 base, and 13 bases lay in between. DNA for the CDR3: TGTGCCAGCAGTTCCCGACAGGGAGGGAACACCGGGGAGCTGTTTTTT. Translated: CASSSRQGGNTGELFF.

The chain uses TRBV5-1 and TRBJ2-3; D gene unclear. Germline assignment: CDR1 SGHRS and CDR2 YFSETQ. The CDR3 loop spans 15 amino acids. V was clipped by 4 bases and J by 0 bases, with 12 bases between them. The CDR3 bases are TGCGCCAGCAGCCAAGAGCCGGCTAGCACAGATACGCAGTATTTT. This gives the protein CASSQEPASTDTQYF.

This clonotype was seen ten or more times. V and J are TRBV7-8 and TRBJ2-1, with D maybe TRBD2 (6 bases). The CDR3 is 17 amino acids. Trimming took off 5 bases at V and 2 bases at J, with 19 bases between the two ends. Germline-derived CDR1 and CDR2 are SGHVS and FQNEAQ. The CDR3 DNA reads TGTGCCAGCAGCCCCCGGGTTGCGGGAACTCCCTACAATGAGCAGTTCTTC. Its translation is CASSPRVAGTPYNEQFF.

The rearrangement joins TRBV11-2 to TRBJ1-6, with a tentative D call TRBD1 (5 bases). The CDR3 sequence is 14 residues long. The germline V gene has CDR1 SGHAT and CDR2 FQNNGV. Trimming shortened V by 11 bases and J by 6 bases, and 17 bases separated the two germline ends. Here the CDR3 reads CALGRAGFNSPLHF. The CDR3, as DNA: TGTGCCCTAGGTCGAGCAGGGTTTAATTCACCCCTCCACTTT.

This clonotype showed up many times. The limits of the CDR3 on the DNA are not certain, so only TCRdb's listed CDR3 is given. The V and J genes are TRBV21-1 and TRBJ2-4; the D call of TRBD1 is as the table states it, not checked on the DNA. TRBV21-1 corresponds to a pseudogene. The CDR3 numbers 16 amino acids, ends counted. The CDR3 is CASSLFYRCAKNIQYF.

This clonotype occurred a few times. The genes are TRBV5-4 and TRBJ2-3; the match to TRBD2 covers 8 bases. Trimming cost V 0 bases and J 3 bases; bases outside gene matches: 6. CDR3 length: 16 residues. Germline V gene sequence: CDR1 SGHNT, CDR2 YYREEE (reference sequence). The CDR3 DNA reads as TGTGCCAGCAGCTTGGGGAGCGGGAGAGGAACAGATACGCAGTATTTT. Translation gives CASSLGSGRGTDTQYF.

CDR3 protein: CASSLGSRGHIQYF. Here the CDR3 DNA reads TGTGCCAGCAGTTTAGGGTCCAGGGGGCACATTCAGTACTTC. The chain employs TRBV12-3 or TRBV12-4 and TRBJ2-4, with 8 bases identical to TRBD1. J lost 8 bases, V lost 1 base, and 4 bases had no gene match. The CDR3 is made up of 14 amino acids.

This clonotype was counted ten times or more. The junction departs from germline at one end; a sequencing error may be responsible. The CDR3 loop reads CASRLGRGTEAFF. CDR3 DNA: TGTGCCAGCAGATTAGGCCGGGGCACTGAAGCTTTCTTT. The chain has TRBV12-3 or TRBV12-4 and TRBJ1-1; D gene unclear. The CDR3 sequence is 13 residues long.

This chain connects TRBV12-3 or TRBV12-4 to TRBJ1-1; no clear D gene. This CDR3 has 13 residues. Trimming shortened V by 5 bases and J by 0 bases, and 7 bases separated the two germline ends. The chain's CDR3 is CASSLQMNTEAFF. Here the CDR3 DNA reads TGTGCCAGCAGTCTCCAGATGAACACTGAAGCTTTCTTT.

In this sample, this clonotype turned up a few times. The rearrangement links TRBV6-2 or TRBV6-3 to TRBJ1-5; no definite D call. The germline V gene has CDR1 MNHEY and CDR2 SVGEGT. Trimming took 2 bases from V and 2 from J, leaving 10 bases between them. CDR3 length equals 15 residues. The CDR3 DNA is TGTGCCAGCAGTTACGGAAACAGAGGCAATCAGCCCCAGCATTTT. Translating it yields CASSYGNRGNQPQHF.

This clonotype occurred many times. J is TRBJ2-3 and V is TRBV7-8; the D gene is possibly TRBD2 (5 bases). V lost 2 bases to trimming and J lost 5 bases, with 11 bases between them. Germline V gene lookup returns CDR1 SGHVS and CDR2 FQNEAQ. This CDR3 contains 14 residues. The CDR3 spells CASSLPSWEDTQYF. In DNA, the CDR3 is TGTGCCAGCAGCTTACCTAGCTGGGAAGATACGCAGTATTTT.

The DNA for the CDR3 is TGTGCCAGCACTCGGAGACCGGGAGGTACGGGAGAGACCCAGTACTTC. Translation: CASTRRPGGTGETQYF. The chain is built from TRBV28 and TRBJ2-5; 7 bases are shared with TRBD2. The CDR3 is 16 residues long. Unmatched junction bases numbered 15, after V lost 7 bases and J lost 4 bases. Germline CDR1 is MDHEN and CDR2 is SYDVKM.

This clonotype was picked up a small number of times. V gene TRBV7-9 combines with J gene TRBJ1-1, with D perhaps TRBD1 (6 bases). Trimming left V 5 bases short and J 0 bases short, with 10 bases between. Germline CDR1 is SEHNR and CDR2 is FQNEAQ (reference sequence). The CDR3 is made up of 14 amino acids. For the CDR3, the DNA is TGTGCCAGCAGCACAGGGTTCGTGAACACTGAAGCTTTCTTT. It specifies CASSTGFVNTEAFF. Full variable domain (remainder filled in from reference TRBV7-9 and TRBJ1-1): DTGVSQNPRHKITKRGQNVTFRCDPISEHNRLYWYRQTLGQGPEFLTYFQNEAQLEKSRLLSDRFSAERPKGSFSTLEIQRTEQGDSAMYLCASSTGFVNTEAFFGQGTRLTVV.

This clonotype was detected a few times. The chain uses TRBV5-1 and TRBJ1-1; tentative D call: TRBD1 (6 bases). CDR3 size: 15 residues. Trimming left V 3 bases short and J 7 bases short, with 19 bases between. Germline values: CDR1 SGHRS, CDR2 YFSETQ. The CDR3 is CASSSGTKQSYEAFF. CDR3 nucleotides: TGCGCCAGCAGCTCCGGGACAAAGCAATCCTATGAAGCTTTCTTT.

This clonotype has a count of ten or more. This sequence joins TRBV7-2 and TRBJ2-3, with D perhaps assigned TRBD1 or TRBD2 (5 bases each). This CDR3 has 12 residues. Germline lookup yields CDR1 SGHTA and CDR2 FQGNSA. Trimming took 4 bases from V and 5 from J, leaving 7 bases between them. CDR3 coding DNA: TGTGCCAGCAGCTGGGGGATAGATACGCAGTATTTT. Protein sequence: CASSWGIDTQYF.

V gene TRBV3-1 combines with J gene TRBJ1-2; D is unclear. The CDR3 has 14 amino acids. Germline V gene data show CDR1 as LGHDT and CDR2 as YNNKEL (reference sequence). V shed 4 bases and J shed 4 bases, with 13 bases lying between them. The CDR3 loop is CASSLRHGRYGYTF. The CDR3 DNA reads as TGTGCCAGCAGCCTGAGGCACGGCCGCTATGGCTACACCTTC.

This clonotype turned up a few times. The junction differs from germline at one of its ends, possibly a read error. The J gene is TRBJ2-3, the V gene TRBV29-1; D possibly corresponds to TRBD1 (6 bases). CDR3 size: 11 residues. The germline CDR1 and CDR2 sequences are SQVTM and ANQGSEA. CDR3 in DNA: TGCAGCGTTGAGCCGACAGGTACGCAGTATTTT. This codes for CSVEPTGTQYF.

CDR3 loop: CASNYRQDRADQPQHF. The CDR3 coding sequence is TGTGCCAGCAACTACCGTCAGGACAGGGCCGATCAGCCCCAGCATTTT. The rearrangement uses TRBV6-5 and TRBJ1-5; 8 bases line up with TRBD1. Germline loops: CDR1 MNHEY, CDR2 SVGAGI. The CDR3 is made up of 16 amino acids. V dropped 7 bases and J dropped 5; count of bases not matched to a gene: 13.

Comments on this clonotype: In this CDR3 the conserved last residue, phenylalanine or tryptophan, is missing, so a read error is likely. The CDR3 is CSVDSGGNNEQFS. In nucleotides, the CDR3 is TGCAGCGTTGATTCGGGAGGGAACAATGAGCAGTTCTCC. The rearrangement joins TRBV29-1 to TRBJ2-1, with 8 bases fitting TRBD2. The CDR3 contains 13 residues. Looked up from germline, CDR1 is SQVTM and CDR2 is ANQGSEA. V was pared by 3 bases and J by 5 bases, with 3 bases of the junction left unmatched.